These 21 T cell receptor beta chains share one sample of origin, sequenced in a study of T cells in tuberculosis. TCRdb's table, derived via immunoSEQ multiplex PCR, lists solely in-frame clones and lacks some. Of about 44,000 clones listed, about 95% are singletons. Sequenced sample: PBMCs. These receptors were obtained from a donor aged 10-30 years with latent tuberculosis or without tuberculosis infection.

V is TRBV15 and J is TRBJ2-4, with D perhaps matching TRBD1 (5 bases). The CDR3 totals 15 residues. CDR1 is LNHNV, CDR2 YYDKDF, per germline (reference sequence). Trimming took 0 bases from V and 8 from J, leaving 14 bases between them. The CDR3 protein is CATSRERAGLDIQYF. CDR3 DNA sequence: TGTGCCACCAGCAGAGAAAGGGCAGGGCTAGACATTCAGTACTTC.

The V and J genes are TRBV5-5 and TRBJ2-1, with 7 bases that match TRBD2. From germline, CDR1 is SGHKS and CDR2 YYEKEE (reference sequence). CDR3 size: 14 residues. Unmatched junction bases numbered 4, after V lost 5 bases and J lost 2 bases. This CDR3 reads CASRSGTTYNEQFF. The CDR3 coding sequence is TGTGCCAGCAGATCCGGGACTACCTACAATGAGCAGTTCTTC. Complete variable domain (other parts from reference TRBV5-5 and TRBJ2-1): DAGVTQSPTHLIKTRGQQVTLRCSPISGHKSVSWYQQVLGQGPQFIFQYYEKEERGRGNFPDRFSARQFPNYSSELNVNALLLGDSALYLCASRSGTTYNEQFFGPGTRLTVL.

The chain uses TRBV6-5 and TRBJ2-4; unclear D gene. Germline V lookup: CDR1 MNHEY, CDR2 SVGAGI. The CDR3 sequence is 13 residues long. V was trimmed by 5 bases and J by 2 bases, leaving 7 bases between them. DNA of the CDR3: TGTGCCAGCAGTCCGCTATCCAAAAACATTCAGTACTTC. It encodes CASSPLSKNIQYF.

The chain employs TRBV5-1 and TRBJ1-4; tentative D call: TRBD1 (5 bases). The V gene's germline CDR1 is SGHRS and CDR2 YFSETQ. V was trimmed by 0 bases and J by 6 bases, leaving 12 bases between them. The CDR3 has 15 residues. CDR3 sequence: CASSLVSRVDEKLFF. CDR3 in DNA: TGCGCCAGCAGCTTGGTTAGCAGGGTAGATGAAAAACTGTTTTTT.

The V gene is TRBV6-1, the J gene TRBJ1-5, with D unclear. Germline CDR1 MNHNS, CDR2 SASEGT. V was pared by 6 bases and J by 2 bases, with 14 bases between. CDR3 length: 15 residues. CDR3 amino acids: CASRRRVEGNQPQHF. The DNA of the CDR3 is TGTGCCAGCAGAAGACGGGTTGAGGGCAATCAGCCCCAGCATTTT.

The chain is built from TRBV19 and TRBJ2-1; a possible D gene is TRBD2 (6 bases). V shed 6 bases and J shed 6 bases, with 15 bases lying between them. CDR3 length: 14 residues. Germline V gene sequence: CDR1 LNHDA, CDR2 SQIVND (reference sequence). CDR3 loop: CASSYRDSRNEQFF. The CDR3 coding sequence is TGTGCCAGTAGCTACCGGGACTCTCGCAATGAGCAGTTCTTC.

This chain links TRBV7-8 with TRBJ1-2, with 7 bases that match TRBD1. The V and J ends lost 3 bases and 7 bases, in that order; junction bases with no gene match: 5. Germline V gives CDR1 SGHVS, CDR2 FQNEAQ. CDR3 length equals 13 residues. CDR3 sequence: CASSLGQSAGYTF. The CDR3 DNA reads as TGTGCCAGCAGCTTGGGACAGTCCGCTGGCTACACCTTC.

The chain uses TRBV7-6 and TRBJ1-1, with 10 bases fitting TRBD1. V lost 5 bases to trimming and J lost 6 bases; unmatched junction nucleotides: 6. Per the germline V gene, CDR1 is SGHVS and CDR2 is FNYEAQ. The CDR3 is 14 residues long. CDR3 nucleotide sequence: TGTGCCAGCAGCACGGGACAGGGGACGCCTGAAGCTTTCTTT. Residues: CASSTGQGTPEAFF. The full variable domain, with the rest looked up from reference TRBV7-6 and TRBJ1-1, is GAGVSQSPRYKVTKRGQDVALRCDPISGHVSLYWYRQALGQGPEFLTYFNYEAQQDKSGLPNDRFSAERPEGSISTLTIQRTEQRDSAMYRCASSTGQGTPEAFFGQGTRLTVV.

V usage is TRBV27 and J usage is TRBJ2-1, with D perhaps TRBD2 (7 bases). CDR1 is MNHEY and CDR2 is SMNVEV in the germline V gene (reference sequence). The CDR3 covers 15 residues. V gave up 4 bases and J gave up 7 bases, with 17 bases separating them. The CDR3 region is CASSSRTKGGNEQFF. The CDR3 nucleotides read TGTGCCAGCAGTTCGCGGACCAAGGGGGGGAATGAGCAGTTCTTC.

The chain couples TRBV5-1 to TRBJ1-1; 7 nucleotides match TRBD1. Trimming removed 4 bases from V and 6 bases from J; junction bases left unmatched: 6. In germline, CDR1 is SGHRS, CDR2 YFSETQ. This CDR3 comprises 13 residues. The CDR3 protein is CASSPDREAEAFF. The CDR3 DNA reads TGCGCCAGCAGCCCTGACAGGGAGGCTGAAGCTTTCTTT. The entire variable domain, with the rest obtained from reference TRBV5-1 and TRBJ1-1, is as follows: KAGVTQTPRYLIKTRGQQVTLSCSPISGHRSVSWYQQTPGQGLQFLFEYFSETQRNKGNFPGRFSGRQFSNSRSEMNVSTLELGDSALYLCASSPDREAEAFFGQGTRLTVV.

The chain combines TRBV6-5 with TRBJ1-1, with 8 bases identical to TRBD1. This CDR3 is built from 14 residues. J was trimmed by 1 base and V by 2 bases; bases with no gene match: 0. Per the germline V gene, CDR1 is MNHEY and CDR2 is SVGAGI. The CDR3 coding sequence is TGTGCCAGCAGTTACGGGACAGGGAACACTGAAGCTTTCTTT. Protein product: CASSYGTGNTEAFF.

Written as DNA, the CDR3 is TGTGCCAGCATCCCCGCGGGGCCGGGACAGGGGTTTAACACTGAAGCTTTCTTT. It translates to CASIPAGPGQGFNTEAFF. The chain recombines TRBV9 with TRBJ1-1; 10 nucleotides agree with TRBD1. The CDR3 is made up of 18 amino acids. Germline trimming cut 6 bases from V and 2 bases from J; bases unmatched to any gene: 16. CDR1 and CDR2 from the germline V gene are SGDLS and YYNGEE.

This chain connects TRBV18 to TRBJ1-2; D ambiguous. The CDR3 spans 15 residues. The germline gives CDR1 KGHSH, CDR2 LQKENI. Trimming stripped 2 bases from V and 2 bases from J, with 12 bases between. DNA of the CDR3: TGTGCCAGCTCACCAAGGATAGGGAGGAACTATGGCTACACCTTC. It specifies CASSPRIGRNYGYTF.

This rearrangement joins TRBV6-7 to TRBJ1-1; D is perhaps TRBD1 (5 bases). TRBV6-7 is recorded as an ORF, its role being uncertain. Trimming took off 10 bases at V and 4 bases at J, with 7 bases between the two ends. The length of the CDR3 is 10 residues. CDR3 amino acids: CATRATEAFF. The CDR3 DNA follows: TGTGCCACCAGGGCCACTGAAGCTTTCTTT.

The chain has TRBV6-5 and TRBJ2-7; 8 bases map to TRBD1. The V gene end was trimmed by 0 bases and the J gene end by 0 bases; junction bases not matched to a gene: 4. CDR1 MNHEY and CDR2 SVGAGI come from the germline V gene. The CDR3 sequence is 16 residues long. Here the CDR3 DNA reads TGTGCCAGCAGTTACTCCCGGGACAGGTACTCCTACGAGCAGTACTTC. It yields the protein CASSYSRDRYSYEQYF.

A single count supports this clone. The chain uses TRBV19 and TRBJ2-2, with 7 bases that match TRBD2. The CDR3 runs 16 residues. The germline CDR1 and CDR2 sequences are LNHDA and SQIVND (reference sequence). V lost 5 bases and J lost 4; bases outside the gene matches: 10. CDR3 bases: TGTGCCAGTAGTTCTAGCGGAGCGGGCGGCACCGGGGAGCTGTTTTTT. Translated, it gives CASSSSGAGGTGELFF.

The CDR3 DNA reads as TGTGCCAGCAGCCTCGGGAATCAGCCCCAGCATTTT. Protein sequence: CASSLGNQPQHF. The chain has TRBV5-6 and TRBJ1-5, with D unresolved. This CDR3 comprises 12 residues. From germline, CDR1 is SGHDT and CDR2 YYEEEE. V lost 4 bases to trimming and J lost 4 bases, with 6 bases between them.

The chain links TRBV5-1 to TRBJ2-5; TRBD1 aligns across 9 bases. This CDR3 region has 14 residues. V was clipped by 3 bases and J by 0 bases; unmatched bases: 0. The germline V gene has CDR1 SGHRS and CDR2 YFSETQ. CDR3: CASSWTGDQETQYF. CDR3 bases: TGCGCCAGCAGCTGGACAGGGGACCAAGAGACCCAGTACTTC.

The V call is TRBV5-4, the J call TRBJ2-7; no clear D. Per the germline V gene, CDR1 is SGHNT and CDR2 is YYREEE (reference sequence). The CDR3 is 14 residues long. Trimming shortened V by 0 bases and J by 2 bases, and 9 bases separated the two germline ends. CDR3 nucleotides: TGTGCCAGCAGCTTGGACAGCCGCGCCTACGAGCAGTACTTC. Translated, it gives CASSLDSRAYEQYF.

This clone was observed a single time. The chain uses TRBV2 and TRBJ2-6, with 8 nucleotides matching TRBD2. Losses at the gene ends were 6 bases for V and 5 bases for J; bases not matched to a gene: 15. Germline CDR1 and CDR2: SNHLY and FYNNEI. This CDR3 comprises 18 residues. CDR3 amino acids: CASSANPGGGSRANVLTF. The CDR3 DNA follows: TGTGCCAGCAGCGCCAACCCCGGGGGGGGGTCCCGGGCCAACGTCCTGACTTTC.

V usage is TRBV6-5 and J usage is TRBJ2-1, with 7 bases matching TRBD1. With 6 bases clipped from V and 5 bases from J, the junction kept 7 bases outside the gene matches. The length of the CDR3 is 14 residues. Germline V CDR1 and CDR2: MNHEY, SVGAGI. The CDR3 reads CASSPGTEHNEQFF. CDR3 sequence (DNA): TGTGCCAGCAGCCCCGGGACAGAACACAATGAGCAGTTCTTC.